The 31 T cell receptor beta chains below come from one sample, sequenced in a study of PD-1 blockade in classical Hodgkin lymphoma (dated by TCRdb to 2018 to 2021). The library was generated by the immunoSEQ multiplex PCR assay. The immuneACCESS repertoire file appears here via TCRdb, limited to in-frame rearrangements. These files lack a portion of the clones; in checked studies, under half of the deficit traces to unresolved V genes, and the cause of the others is not known. The sample table records 96,000 or so clones; roughly 91% of these occur just once. The ten largest clones represent 2% of the sample. Per the publication, the time point label means: cycle 4 day 1 (C4D1), after 6 weeks of nivolumab. Relapse after autologous stem cell transplantation had occurred in all trial patients, and cohorts A, B and C were distinguished by prior brentuximab vedotin exposure. The input for sequencing was peripheral blood mononuclear cells (PBMCs), taken before the fourth cycle of nivolumab. The receptors derive from a human donor with classical Hodgkin lymphoma.

The gene calls are TRBV30 and TRBJ1-1; 10 bases match TRBD1. In germline, CDR1 is GTSNPN, CDR2 SVGIG (reference sequence). The CDR3 is 22 residues long. The V and J ends lost 1 base and 2 bases, in that order; junction bases with no gene match: 25. The CDR3 region is CAWSAVIWGQGLLRASNTEAFF. Here the CDR3 DNA reads TGTGCCTGGAGTGCGGTTATCTGGGGACAGGGGTTACTAAGGGCTAGTAACACTGAAGCTTTCTTT.

V gene TRBV27 combines with J gene TRBJ2-5; 8 bases line up with TRBD2. The ends lost 4 bases at V and 5 bases at J; junction bases unmatched: 12. Germline loops: CDR1 MNHEY, CDR2 SMNVEV (reference sequence). The CDR3 has 16 residues. The CDR3 spells CASSSRPGREGETQYF. The CDR3 coding sequence is TGTGCCAGCAGTTCCCGCCCCGGACGGGAGGGGGAGACCCAGTACTTC.

The chain uses TRBV29-1 and TRBJ1-1, with D unresolved. Trimming took 3 bases from V and 1 from J, leaving 9 bases between them. CDR1 SQVTM and CDR2 ANQGSEA come from the germline V gene. The CDR3 has 13 amino acids. The CDR3 reads CSVDRSGNTEAFF. The CDR3 coding sequence is TGCAGCGTTGATCGGTCGGGGAACACTGAAGCTTTCTTT.

The chain recombines TRBV29-1 with TRBJ2-7; the D is unclear. V lost 4 bases, J lost 2 bases, and 15 bases lay in between. The germline gives CDR1 SQVTM, CDR2 ANQGSEA. The CDR3 runs to 14 residues. The CDR3 nucleotides are TGCAGCGTTGTCTCCAGCGAAGCCACCTACGAGCAGTACTTC. This gives the protein CSVVSSEATYEQYF.

The gene calls are TRBV7-9 and TRBJ1-3; 8 bases fit TRBD1. Germline assignment: CDR1 SEHNR and CDR2 FQNEAQ (reference sequence). The CDR3 is 16 residues long. With 4 bases clipped from V and 4 bases from J, the junction kept 9 bases outside the gene matches. The CDR3 protein is CASSSWTGRGGNTIYF. As DNA, the CDR3 is TGTGCCAGCAGCTCCTGGACAGGGAGGGGAGGAAACACCATATATTTT.

The chain links TRBV2 to TRBJ2-7; D is unclear. CDR1 and CDR2 (germline): SNHLY, FYNNEI. Between the trimmed V and J ends, which lost 7 bases and 2 bases, there was a span of 18 bases. The CDR3 totals 15 residues. This CDR3 is CASIGPRPRPYEQYF. The CDR3 DNA is TGTGCCAGCATCGGCCCTCGACCGCGACCCTACGAGCAGTACTTC.

J is TRBJ2-5 and V is TRBV6-1; a weak D match, TRBD2 (6 bases). V was pared by 6 bases and J by 5 bases, with 16 bases between. The germline V gene encodes CDR1 MNHNS and CDR2 SASEGT. The CDR3 loop spans 14 amino acids. CDR3 DNA sequence: TGTGCCAGCAGCCGGGGAGGATGGTGGGAGACCCAGTACTTC. Translated, it gives CASSRGGWWETQYF.

This clone appeared once. The CDR3 is CAWGGAVYGYTF. Written as DNA, the CDR3 is TGTGCCTGGGGGGGCGCCGTCTATGGCTACACCTTC. The V gene is TRBV30, the J gene TRBJ1-2; maybe TRBD1 (6 bases). The CDR3 spans 12 residues. V lost 5 bases, J lost 4 bases, and 11 bases lay in between. Germline V gives CDR1 GTSNPN, CDR2 SVGIG (reference sequence).

The rearrangement links TRBV5-1 to TRBJ2-7, with 9 bases that match TRBD1. This CDR3 comprises 16 residues. Germline assignment: CDR1 SGHRS and CDR2 YFSETQ. Germline trimming cut 0 bases from V and 1 base from J; bases unmatched to any gene: 5. This chain's CDR3 is CASSLGAGQGSYEQYF. CDR3 DNA sequence: TGCGCCAGCAGCTTGGGGGCGGGACAGGGTTCCTACGAGCAGTACTTC.

The chain recombines TRBV7-2 with TRBJ2-5, with D unclear. The CDR3 loop spans 12 amino acids. Germline values: CDR1 SGHTA, CDR2 FQGNSA. V dropped 9 bases and J dropped 0 bases, with 8 bases sitting between them. This chain's CDR3 is CASSTNQETQYF. CDR3 nucleotide sequence: TGTGCCAGTTCTACCAACCAAGAGACCCAGTACTTC.

This clone was observed once. V usage is TRBV5-6 and J usage is TRBJ1-5; the D gene is possibly TRBD1 (5 bases). CDR1 and CDR2 from the germline V gene are SGHDT and YYEEEE. Trimming shortened V by 4 bases and J by 6 bases, and 11 bases separated the two germline ends. CDR3 length: 13 amino acids. CDR3 DNA sequence: TGTGCCAGCAGCCGCGGGGGAGGTCAGCCCCAGCATTTT. It specifies CASSRGGGQPQHF.

The chain combines TRBV10-3 with TRBJ1-1, with D perhaps TRBD1 (5 bases). This CDR3 region has 14 residues. In germline, CDR1 is ENHRY, CDR2 SYGVKD. The V and J ends lost 6 bases and 2 bases respectively, with 13 bases between them. The CDR3 sequence: CAIRQTAYNTEAFF. In nucleotides, the CDR3 is TGTGCCATCAGACAGACAGCATACAACACTGAAGCTTTCTTT.

The V gene is TRBV10-1, the J gene TRBJ2-1; tentatively, D is TRBD1 (7 bases). Per the germline V gene, CDR1 is WNHNN and CDR2 is SYGVQD (reference sequence). The CDR3 extends over 16 amino acids. V lost 4 bases and J 5 bases, leaving 18 bases between the germline ends. DNA of the CDR3: TGCGCCAGCAGTGGACGGGGGATAGACAGGGACAATGAGCAGTTCTTC. Its translation is CASSGRGIDRDNEQFF.

V and J are TRBV5-6 and TRBJ1-1, with D perhaps matching TRBD1 (5 bases). The CDR3 spans 11 residues. V lost 6 bases and J lost 7, with 10 bases in between. CDR1 and CDR2 from the germline V gene are SGHDT and YYEEEE. CDR3 sequence reads: CASNLGGEAFF. CDR3 nucleotide sequence: TGTGCCAGCAATTTGGGGGGTGAAGCTTTCTTT.

J is TRBJ2-1 and V is TRBV7-2; 7 bases agree with TRBD1. CDR3 length equals 15 residues. CDR1 is SGHTA, CDR2 FQGNSA, per germline. J was trimmed by 2 bases and V by 5 bases; bases with no gene match: 6. The CDR3 DNA is TGTGCCAGCAGCACTAGACAGGGAACCTACAATGAGCAGTTCTTC. Translation: CASSTRQGTYNEQFF.

The rearrangement joins TRBV19 to TRBJ2-7, with D unclear. V was pared by 4 bases and J by 3 bases, with 19 bases between. The germline gives CDR1 LNHDA, CDR2 SQIVND (reference sequence). The CDR3 runs to 16 residues. The CDR3 DNA sequence: TGTGCCAGTAGTACCCAGCTCCGACTGGAATTCTACGAGCAGTACTTC. This translates into CASSTQLRLEFYEQYF.

The chain is built from TRBV28 and TRBJ2-5, with 12 positions matching TRBD2. Germline CDR1 reads MDHEN; CDR2 reads SYDVKM. The CDR3 totals 16 residues. After removal of 5 bases from V and 4 bases from J, the junction contained 8 bases not matched to a gene. The CDR3 loop is CASSKRTSGILETQYF. The CDR3 nucleotides are TGTGCCAGCAGTAAGAGGACTAGCGGGATTTTAGAGACCCAGTACTTC.

The rearrangement links TRBV19 to TRBJ2-1, with 7 bases that match TRBD1. Trimming cost V 3 bases and J 3 bases; bases outside gene matches: 2. The CDR3 consists of 14 residues. Germline values: CDR1 LNHDA, CDR2 SQIVND (reference sequence). The CDR3: CASSIDRVYNEQFF. DNA for the CDR3: TGTGCCAGTAGTATCGACAGGGTCTACAATGAGCAGTTCTTC.

The chain carries TRBV27 and TRBJ1-5; 10 bases align to TRBD1. The CDR3 is 15 residues long. The V gene's germline CDR1 is MNHEY and CDR2 SMNVEV (reference sequence). Trimming at V came to 6 bases and at J to 4 bases, leaving 6 bases not matched to a gene. The CDR3 region is CASRVGTGANQPQHF. For the CDR3, the DNA is TGTGCCAGCAGGGTGGGGACAGGGGCTAATCAGCCCCAGCATTTT.

The V and J genes are TRBV7-2 and TRBJ1-5, with D possibly being TRBD1 (5 bases). CDR1 and CDR2 from the germline V gene are SGHTA and FQGNSA. The CDR3 is 14 amino acids. Between the trimmed V and J ends, which lost 3 bases and 6 bases, there was a span of 12 bases. In DNA, the CDR3 is TGTGCCAGCAGCTTTAGGGGCGCAGGTCAGCCCCAGCATTTT. Translated: CASSFRGAGQPQHF.

The chain combines TRBV21-1 with TRBJ2-2; TRBD1 was called by the table and not checked on the DNA. TRBV21-1 is labeled a pseudogene. The CDR3 extends over 17 amino acids. The CDR3 region is CASSIPPTDRNTGELFF. The CDR3, as DNA: TGTGCCAGCAGCATACCCCCTACGGACAGGAACACCGGGGAGCTGTTTTTT.

This clone was seen only a few times. This chain's CDR3 is CASSRNRESGELFF. The CDR3 DNA reads TGTGCCAGTAGTAGGAACAGGGAGTCCGGGGAGCTGTTTTTT. The chain carries TRBV19 and TRBJ2-2; D is possibly TRBD1 (6 bases). Germline lookup yields CDR1 LNHDA and CDR2 SQIVND (reference sequence). Trimming pared 4 bases from V and 6 bases from J, leaving 12 bases between. This CDR3 region has 14 residues.

V is TRBV5-1 and J is TRBJ2-1; TRBD2 aligns across 9 bases. Trimming cost V 3 bases and J 2 bases; bases outside gene matches: 9. The CDR3 is 17 amino acids. Germline CDR1 SGHRS, CDR2 YFSETQ. The CDR3 spells CASSYRTSESPYNEQFF. The CDR3, as DNA: TGCGCCAGCAGCTACCGGACTAGCGAGTCGCCCTACAATGAGCAGTTCTTC.

J is TRBJ2-5 and V is TRBV2; D perhaps matches TRBD1 (7 bases). Germline V CDR1 and CDR2: SNHLY, FYNNEI. V was trimmed by 8 bases and J by 4 bases, leaving 11 bases between them. This CDR3 region has 12 residues. The DNA of the CDR3 is TGTGCCAGCTGCGGGACAGCAGAGACCCAGTACTTC. The encoded protein is CASCGTAETQYF.

V gene TRBV5-4 combines with J gene TRBJ2-7, with 14 positions matching TRBD2. CDR1 SGHNT and CDR2 YYREEE come from the germline V gene (reference sequence). With V trimmed by 4 bases and J by 3 bases, 3 bases remained unmatched. The length of the CDR3 is 15 residues. The CDR3, as DNA: TGTGCCAGCAGCAGGGGACTAGCGGGAGACTACGAGCAGTACTTC. This translates into CASSRGLAGDYEQYF.

The rearrangement links TRBV11-2 to TRBJ2-3; D uncertain. V was pared by 5 bases and J by 4 bases, with 16 bases between. The CDR3 extends over 15 amino acids. Germline V gene data show CDR1 as SGHAT and CDR2 as FQNNGV. The DNA for the CDR3 is TGTGCCAGCAGCAATTTCCCCCGCAATCCAGATACGCAGTATTTT. Encoded protein: CASSNFPRNPDTQYF. The full variable domain, in which reference TRBV11-2 and TRBJ2-3 provide the parts outside the CDR3, is EAGVAQSPRYKIIEKRQSVAFWCNPISGHATLYWYQQILGQGPKLLIQFQNNGVVDDSQLPKDRFSAERLKGVDSTLKIQPAKLEDSAVYLCASSNFPRNPDTQYFGPGTRLTVL.

This clone was seen only once. J is TRBJ1-2 and V is TRBV6-1; D not certain. This CDR3 comprises 11 residues. Germline values: CDR1 MNHNS, CDR2 SASEGT. V was clipped by 5 bases and J by 5 bases, with 6 bases between them. CDR3 protein: CASSYGYGYTF. In DNA, the CDR3 is TGTGCCAGCAGTTACGGTTATGGCTACACCTTC.

The chain is built from TRBV7-8 and TRBJ1-2; tentatively, D is TRBD1 (6 bases). CDR1 SGHVS and CDR2 FQNEAQ come from the germline V gene. CDR3 length: 15 residues. Deletions cut 0 bases from V and 4 bases from J, with 12 bases between. The CDR3 DNA is TGTGCCAGCAGCTTAGCGCAGGGGACGGGCTATGGCTACACCTTC. Translation: CASSLAQGTGYGYTF.

The chain carries TRBV14 and TRBJ2-5; D not resolved. V was cut by 1 base and J by 4 bases, with 4 bases left in between. Germline lookup yields CDR1 SGHDN and CDR2 FVKESK. CDR3 length equals 12 residues. The CDR3 sequence is CASSQVRETQYF. The DNA of the CDR3 is TGTGCCAGCAGCCAAGTTCGAGAGACCCAGTACTTC.

This chain uses TRBV10-1 with TRBJ1-5; D remains unclear. The V gene's germline CDR1 is WNHNN and CDR2 SYGVQD (reference sequence). V was shortened by 4 bases and J by 7 bases, with 11 bases between the two germline ends. CDR3 length: 13 amino acids. The CDR3 bases are TGCGCCAGCAGTGCGAATGTAGACCAGCCCCAGCATTTT. Encoded protein: CASSANVDQPQHF.

The chain is built from TRBV19 and TRBJ2-3; D gene uncertain. CDR1 and CDR2 (germline): LNHDA, SQIVND (reference sequence). The CDR3 has 15 amino acids. V gave up 1 base and J gave up 0 bases, with 8 bases separating them. The CDR3 sequence is CASSIGGSSTDTQYF. In nucleotides, the CDR3 is TGTGCCAGTAGTATAGGCGGTTCTAGCACAGATACGCAGTATTTT.